The 20 T cell receptor beta chains below come from one sample, sequenced in a study of patients and donors after allogeneic stem cell transplantation (dated by TCRdb to about 2020). The method behind the library was RT-PCR. Sequencing used a NextSeq 550. The public reads were run again by TCRdb, first through fastp at Q25 and then through MiXCR, and only productive beta chains were kept. Rows are unified per CDR3 protein, each entry keeping the most common DNA and genes. This sample gives approximately 220,000 distinct CDR3 sequences in total; roughly 38% of them show up just once. 11% of the sample belongs to the ten largest clones. Sequencing input: blood, either unsorted or a sorted T cell fraction (not recorded which). Receptors originate from a human donor who was either an allogeneic HSCT recipient or a stem cell or donor lymphocyte infusion donor (not recorded which). It is not recorded whose cells these are; they may come from a transplant donor.

The table lists this clonotype with a few counts. V usage is TRBV5-1 and J usage is TRBJ1-1, with D possibly matching TRBD1 (5 bases). Germline values: CDR1 SGHRS, CDR2 YFSETQ. This CDR3 is built from 14 residues. V gave up 2 bases and J gave up 0 bases, with 8 bases separating them. The CDR3 protein is CASSFSGLNTEAFF. The DNA for the CDR3 is TGCGCCAGCAGCTTTTCAGGGTTGAACACTGAAGCTTTCTTT.

V and J are TRBV27 and TRBJ1-1; tentative D call: TRBD1 (5 bases). Germline V gene data show CDR1 as MNHEY and CDR2 as SMNVEV (reference sequence). Trimming stripped 3 bases from V and 2 bases from J, with 10 bases between. This CDR3 has 14 residues. CDR3 amino acids: CASSFMGVNTEAFF. CDR3 nucleotide sequence: TGTGCCAGCAGTTTCATGGGGGTAAACACTGAAGCTTTCTTT.

The chain has TRBV13 and TRBJ2-1; weak D call: TRBD2 (5 bases). The CDR3 runs 14 residues. Germline CDR1 is PRHDT and CDR2 is FYEKMQ (reference sequence). V lost 5 bases, J lost 6 bases, and 14 bases lay in between. This CDR3 is CASSPLREINEQFF. CDR3 in DNA: TGTGCCAGCAGCCCGCTGAGGGAGATCAATGAGCAGTTCTTC.

The rearrangement joins TRBV7-9 to TRBJ2-1; no clear D gene. V shed 4 bases and J shed 1 base, with 14 bases lying between them. Germline CDR1 SEHNR, CDR2 FQNEAQ (reference sequence). This CDR3 has 16 residues. CDR3 bases: TGTGCCAGCAGCTGGCTAGTCCACCTTTCCTACAATGAGCAGTTCTTC. Protein sequence: CASSWLVHLSYNEQFF.

The chain recombines TRBV9 with TRBJ1-2, with D tentatively TRBD1 (5 bases). The CDR3 length is 13 residues. V lost 3 bases and J lost 4, with 10 bases in between. Germline loops: CDR1 SGDLS, CDR2 YYNGEE. In nucleotides, the CDR3 is TGTGCCAGCAGCGGACAGATCTCCTATGGCTACACCTTC. Translated, it gives CASSGQISYGYTF.

V is TRBV20-1 and J is TRBJ1-5, with 8 nucleotides matching TRBD1. CDR3 length equals 17 residues. Germline V gene lookup returns CDR1 DFQATT and CDR2 SNEGSKA (reference sequence). V dropped 6 bases and J dropped 0; count of bases not matched to a gene: 13. The CDR3 bases are TGCAGTGCCGGGCAGGGGGCCACATTCTATAGCAATCAGCCCCAGCATTTT. Residues: CSAGQGATFYSNQPQHF.

This clonotype came up a few times. The chain links TRBV12-3 or TRBV12-4 to TRBJ1-4, with unresolved D. This CDR3 has 13 amino acids. Trimming left V 6 bases short and J 4 bases short, with 9 bases between. This CDR3 is CASSPQVNEKLFF. CDR3 DNA sequence: TGTGCCAGCAGCCCCCAGGTTAATGAAAAACTGTTTTTT.

This chain joins TRBV4-1 and TRBJ2-2; 10 positions match TRBD2. Trimming at V came to 5 bases and at J to 4 bases, leaving 7 bases not matched to a gene. Germline CDR1 and CDR2: MGHRA and YSYEKL. This CDR3 is built from 16 residues. This CDR3 reads CASSELAGISTGELFF. The DNA for the CDR3 is TGCGCCAGCAGCGAACTAGCGGGGATTTCCACCGGGGAGCTGTTTTTT.

This chain links TRBV6-6 with TRBJ2-3; a weak D match, TRBD2 (5 bases). The CDR3 spans 14 residues. Trimming removed 4 bases from V and 1 base from J, with 9 bases in between. CDR1 is MNHNY, CDR2 SVGAGI, per germline (reference sequence). CDR3 DNA: TGTGCCAGCAGTTTGCGGGTGGGCACAGATACGCAGTATTTT. Protein: CASSLRVGTDTQYF.

V and J are TRBV4-1 and TRBJ1-3; no reliable D call. Trimming took 0 bases from V and 1 from J, leaving 10 bases between them. Germline V CDR1 and CDR2: MGHRA, YSYEKL. CDR3 length: 16 residues. The CDR3 nucleotides are TGCGCCAGCAGCCAAGATCAGAGACTGTCTGGAAACACCATATATTTT. Protein product: CASSQDQRLSGNTIYF.

This clonotype was counted only a few times. The chain joins TRBV20-1 to TRBJ1-2, with 7 positions matching TRBD1. CDR1 and CDR2 from the germline V gene are DFQATT and SNEGSKA (reference sequence). Unmatched junction bases numbered 5, after V lost 2 bases and J lost 5 bases. CDR3 length: 13 amino acids. The CDR3 loop is CSARSGTDYGYTF. CDR3 sequence (DNA): TGCAGTGCTAGATCCGGGACAGATTATGGCTACACCTTC.

This clonotype was seen a handful of times. This rearrangement joins TRBV3-1 to TRBJ1-1; D is undetermined. CDR3 length: 13 amino acids. CDR1 LGHDT and CDR2 YNNKEL come from the germline V gene (reference sequence). V lost 3 bases, J lost 1 base, and 6 bases lay in between. CDR3 coding DNA: TGTGCCAGCAGCCATTGGCAGAACACTGAAGCTTTCTTT. Translating it yields CASSHWQNTEAFF.

The gene calls are TRBV20-1 and TRBJ1-2, with 11 bases matching TRBD1. CDR3 length: 15 amino acids. After removal of 5 bases from V and 8 bases from J, the junction contained 13 bases not matched to a gene. Germline CDR1 is DFQATT and CDR2 is SNEGSKA (reference sequence). Here the CDR3 reads CSAYPGTGGVRGYTF. For the CDR3, the DNA is TGCAGTGCTTACCCGGGGACAGGGGGAGTGAGAGGCTACACCTTC.

This clonotype was counted a few times. The chain carries TRBV21-1 and TRBJ2-5; no DNA check was done on the table's D call, TRBD1. TRBV21-1 is a pseudogene. The CDR3 contains 15 residues. The CDR3 region is CASSDRDRYQETQYF. The CDR3 DNA reads as TGTGCCAGCAGCGACCGGGACAGGTACCAAGAGACCCAGTACTTC.

The chain has TRBV7-8 and TRBJ2-1, with 13 bases matching TRBD2. The V and J ends lost 1 base and 8 bases, in that order; junction bases with no gene match: 8. Per the germline V gene, CDR1 is SGHVS and CDR2 is FQNEAQ. This CDR3 contains 17 residues. The CDR3 DNA is TGTGCCAGCAGCTTAGATAGTCTGGGGACTAGCGGGGATGAGCAGTTCTTC. Its translation is CASSLDSLGTSGDEQFF. Based on the CDR3 plus reference TRBV7-8 and TRBJ2-1, the full variable domain is GAGVSQSPRYKVAKRGQDVALRCDPISGHVSLFWYQQALGQGPEFLTYFQNEAQLDKSGLPSDRFFAERPEGSVSTLKIQRTQQEDSAVYLCASSLDSLGTSGDEQFFGPGTRLTVL.

The V and J genes are TRBV28 and TRBJ2-1, with D unresolved. Between the trimmed V and J ends, which lost 6 bases and 5 bases, there was a span of 14 bases. CDR3 size: 14 residues. CDR1 is MDHEN, CDR2 SYDVKM, per germline. The CDR3 DNA reads as TGTGCCAGCAGCGTCTATCTGGCGGACAATGAGCAGTTCTTC. This translates into CASSVYLADNEQFF.

The chain combines TRBV18 with TRBJ2-5, with D possibly matching TRBD1 (5 bases). There are 12 residues in the CDR3. The V end was cut by 5 bases, the J end by 3 bases, with 7 bases between. Germline lookup yields CDR1 KGHSH and CDR2 LQKENI. CDR3 loop: CASSVGEETQYF. Here the CDR3 DNA reads TGTGCCAGCTCAGTAGGGGAAGAGACCCAGTACTTC.

This clonotype was counted between two and nine times. This chain joins TRBV12-3 or TRBV12-4 and TRBJ1-1; D is uncertain. This CDR3 has 13 amino acids. The V end was cut by 5 bases, the J end by 3 bases, with 10 bases between. Here the CDR3 reads CASSLPADTEAFF. The CDR3 DNA sequence: TGTGCCAGCAGTCTTCCGGCCGACACTGAAGCTTTCTTT.

This clonotype was seen a handful of times. The chain joins TRBV12-3 or TRBV12-4 to TRBJ2-5; 7 positions agree with TRBD1. V trimming: 5 bases; J trimming: 5 bases; junction bases outside the gene matches: 5. The CDR3 totals 13 residues. Here the CDR3 reads CASSGQEWETQYF. The CDR3 nucleotides are TGTGCCAGCAGTGGACAGGAGTGGGAGACCCAGTACTTC.

This chain uses TRBV18 with TRBJ1-4; 10 bases align to TRBD1. Unmatched junction bases numbered 8, after V lost 3 bases and J lost 4 bases. Germline V gives CDR1 KGHSH, CDR2 LQKENI. This CDR3 has 17 residues. In nucleotides, the CDR3 is TGTGCCAGCTCACCTTTGGGACAGGGGCGTCGTAATGAAAAACTGTTTTTT. This encodes CASSPLGQGRRNEKLFF.